This T cell receptor (beta chain) derives from a study of graft-versus-host responses after intestinal transplantation (dated by TCRdb to the early 2020s). Looking at the study overall: Multivisceral, liver-intestinal, or isolated intestinal transplants were received by the recipients. A peak of at least 4% donor T cells among recipient peripheral blood mononuclear cells was the definition used for donor T cell macrochimerism. Alloreactive clones were identified by sequencing pre-transplant mixed lymphocyte reaction products and comparing them with unstimulated pre-transplant donor and recipient T cells. The cohort enrolled 24 intestinal transplant recipients, one of whom was a retransplant, and a few patients without pretransplant specimens were excluded. Instead of going to the commercial service, samples from a few later patients were sequenced in-house on an Illumina MiSeq and processed with MiXCR. Every recipient was given anti-thymocyte globulin induction, followed by 2 to 4 years of maintenance tacrolimus and steroids. After intestinal transplantation, graft-versus-host and host-versus-graft alloreactive T cell clones in the graft, circulation and bone marrow were tracked using bulk TCR-beta CDR3 sequencing. Broader findings and caveats from the paper: Early after transplant, declines in HvG clones were associated with peak levels of circulating GvH clones. The conclusions were limited by the relatively low number and heterogeneity of the intestinal transplant patients. GvH clones were detected in recipient bone marrow, and some appeared earlier in ileal mucosa or blood, consistent with an intestinal mucosal origin. High GvH to HvG T cell clonal ratios were observed in the allografts of patients with donor T cell macrochimerism.

Libraries were constructed by the immunoSEQ multiplex PCR assay. In most patients, genomic DNA was isolated using the Qiagen DNeasy Blood and Tissue Kit and sent frozen to Adaptive Biotechnologies for TCR sequencing. High-throughput TCR-beta CDR3 sequencing of genomic DNA from most patients was performed by Adaptive Biotechnologies. From the authors' description of their analysis: Adaptive's ImmunoSEQ software supplied the TCR sequencing data for 18 patients, while MiXCR and VDJtools were used to process a few other patients. CD4 versus CD8 sorting errors were corrected by removing sequences found in both subsets at a frequency ratio below 5:1. CDR3 nucleotide sequences shared by donor and recipient were removed because the origin of these sequences could not be assigned. To be classed as alloreactive, a clone needed at least 2-fold expansion over unstimulated cells and a minimum CFSE-low frequency of 0.002% (template counts) or 0.001% (read counts). Clones detected in sequenced pre-transplant spleen, lymph node, or MLR CFSE-low populations of the donor or recipient were defined as mappable. The cumulative frequency of alloreactive clones was calculated as a percentage of all sequences, weighted by copy number. Sourced from immuneACCESS, this table was stored by TCRdb with only in-frame sequences that have V and J called. A share of the clones is absent; for the studies checked, an unresolved V gene accounts for under half, and the remainder has no known explanation. The V and J calls and the clone size are those of that table, but D and trimming were determined from the DNA. Recorded for this sample are some 39,000 clones; around 95% of them occurred a single time. In total, the top ten clones hold more than 0.45% of the sample.

For this clone: There is no known antigen for this receptor. Base qualities were left out, and no much larger clone turns up one base away.

As encoded in the germline V gene (reference sequence), CDR1 is GTSNPN while CDR2 is SVGIG. Spanning cysteine to phenylalanine, the CDR3 consists of 12 amino acids. Kept here is only the CDR3 DNA, which spans 36 bases and is read in frame from base 1. The V end loses 7 bases and the J end loses 1 base, and a stretch of 7 bases separates them. Reading the label with the study, this specimen's time point is: cells obtained before transplantation from donor or recipient. CD3+CD4+ and CD3+CD8+ populations were FACS-sorted from unstimulated pre-transplant donor and recipient cells taken from spleen or lymph nodes.

The source of this sequence is a human donor who was the organ donor for an intestinal transplant. The rearranged chain carries TRBV30 and TRBJ2-2; no D gene call is confident. Sequenced here: unstimulated CD8+ T cells sorted from spleen or lymph node cells, sampled before transplant. For the CDR3, the sequence is CASEENTGELFF. At the DNA level, the sequence is TGTGCCTCCGAGGAGAACACCGGGGAGCTGTTTTTT.